A selection of T cell receptor beta chains follows, all from one sample in a study of blood T cell repertoires in COVID-19. Here immunoSEQ multiplex PCR was the method, and the copy in TCRdb shows in-frame clones only, minus some. The sample includes about 46,000 clones, 75% to 90% of them seen just once. Sequencing used peripheral blood. The receptors shown here come from a human donor with active COVID-19. The donor label of this sample is uncertain. CDR3s include the opening cysteine and the closing phenylalanine or tryptophan. The order of the fields is CDR3 length, J gene, V gene, D gene, clone size, CDR3 protein, CDR3 DNA. The D gene is left open where the match is weak. Expanded clones are given a class, and other clones once, few, many or no size at all.

length: 14
J: TRBJ2-5
V: TRBV7-9
D: TRBD2
size: once
CDR3: CASSEGLGGETQYF
DNA: TGTGCCAGCAGCGAGGGACTGGGAGGGGAGACCCAGTACTTC

length: 12
J: TRBJ1-1
V: TRBV5-4
D: -
size: -
CDR3: CASSRESSEAFF
DNA: TGTGCCAGCAGCCGGGAAAGCTCTGAAGCTTTCTTT

length: 16
J: TRBJ2-5
V: TRBV5-1
D: TRBD2
size: once
CDR3: CASSLDPASGKPEDYF
DNA: TGCGCCAGCAGCTTGGACCCGGCTAGCGGGAAGCCCGAAGATTACTTC

length: 15
J: TRBJ1-5
V: TRBV12-5
D: TRBD1
size: -
CDR3: CASDNGQGRNQPQHF
DNA: TGTGCTAGTGATAACGGACAGGGGAGGAATCAGCCCCAGCATTTT

length: 13
J: TRBJ2-5
V: TRBV19
D: -
size: -
CDR3: CASSVTVWETQYF
DNA: TGTGCCAGTAGTGTCACTGTCTGGGAGACCCAGTACTTC

length: 14
J: TRBJ1-2
V: TRBV9
D: -
size: -
CDR3: CASSVGGVNYGYTF
DNA: TGTGCCAGCAGCGTAGGGGGGGTTAACTATGGCTACACCTTC

length: 12
J: TRBJ1-1
V: TRBV18
D: -
size: once
CDR3: CASNSMNTEAFF
DNA: TGTGCCAGTAACAGCATGAACACTGAAGCTTTCTTT

length: 14
J: TRBJ2-3
V: TRBV5-1
D: -
size: -
CDR3: CASSVKAVPDTQYF
DNA: TGCGCCAGCAGTGTGAAAGCGGTACCAGATACGCAGTATTTT

length: 16
J: TRBJ1-4
V: TRBV2
D: TRBD1
size: -
CDR3: CASTGTGAVANEKLFF
DNA: TGTGCCAGCACTGGGACAGGGGCAGTGGCTAATGAAAAACTGTTTTTT

length: 16
J: TRBJ1-5
V: TRBV27
D: TRBD1
size: -
CDR3: CASSLVGTGNNQPQHF
DNA: TGTGCCAGCAGTTTAGTAGGGACAGGGAACAATCAGCCCCAGCATTTT

length: 14
J: TRBJ2-7
V: TRBV2
D: -
size: -
CDR3: CASHDRGSSYEQYF
DNA: TGTGCCAGCCACGACCGGGGGAGCTCCTACGAGCAGTACTTC

length: 15
J: TRBJ2-5
V: TRBV25-1
D: TRBD1
size: -
CDR3: CASSKQGQGGGTQYF
DNA: TGTGCCAGCAGTAAACAAGGACAGGGAGGCGGGACCCAGTACTTC

length: 15
J: TRBJ2-1
V: TRBV9
D: TRBD1
size: -
CDR3: CASSLGTGSYNEQFF
DNA: TGTGCCAGCAGCCTCGGGACAGGCTCCTACAATGAGCAGTTCTTC

length: 15
J: TRBJ1-1
V: TRBV5-1
D: TRBD1
size: -
CDR3: CASSERTGGNTEAFF
DNA: TGCGCCAGCAGCGAGAGGACAGGGGGGAACACTGAAGCTTTCTTT

length: 14
J: TRBJ1-2
V: TRBV28
D: TRBD1
size: -
CDR3: CASRDRAGFFGYTF
DNA: TGTGCCAGCAGGGACAGGGCGGGTTTTTTTGGCTACACCTTC

length: 16
J: TRBJ2-5
V: TRBV7-9
D: TRBD1
size: -
CDR3: CASSLPVTGFQETQYF
DNA: TGTGCCAGCAGCTTACCGGTGACAGGGTTCCAAGAGACCCAGTACTTC

length: 15
J: TRBJ2-7
V: TRBV19
D: TRBD2
size: -
CDR3: CASSIGLAGTYEQYF
DNA: TGTGCCAGTAGTATAGGACTAGCGGGGACCTACGAGCAGTACTTC

length: 13
J: TRBJ1-1
V: TRBV6-5
D: -
size: few
CDR3: CASKQGVGTEAFF
DNA: TGTGCCAGCAAGCAGGGTGTAGGCACTGAAGCTTTCTTT

length: 15
J: TRBJ2-7
V: TRBV20-1
D: TRBD2
size: -
CDR3: CSASGGLAELGEQYF
DNA: TGCAGTGCTAGTGGGGGACTAGCGGAACTGGGGGAGCAGTACTTC

length: 14
J: TRBJ1-5
V: TRBV28
D: -
size: -
CDR3: CASSFPGERQPQHF
DNA: TGTGCCAGCAGTTTCCCCGGGGAACGTCAGCCCCAGCATTTT

length: 20
J: TRBJ2-3
V: TRBV28
D: -
size: once
CDR3: CASSLPPPLPAGKKTDTQYF
DNA: TGTGCCAGCAGTTTGCCCCCCCCCTTGCCGGCGGGGAAAAAAACAGATACGCAGTATTTT

length: 15
J: TRBJ2-7
V: TRBV6-5
D: TRBD2
size: -
CDR3: CASSYRPGGSYEQYF
DNA: TGTGCCAGCAGTTATCGACCCGGGGGGTCCTACGAGCAGTACTTC